This T cell receptor beta chain was obtained from a study of T cells in Graves' hyperthyroidism and ophthalmopathy. In its sample, this clonotype was seen many times. It was RNA transcripts that yielded the amplified TCR beta CDR3 regions. A set of HTBI primers served as the primers for a first-round RT-PCR of the TCR CDR3. TCRdb fed the multiplex PCR reads into MiXCR, producing one record per CDR3 protein. The table records a few hundred thousand distinct CDR3 sequences, about 18% of them present only once. This CDR3 contains 14 residues. The V end lost 0 bases, the J end lost 0 bases, and 6 bases lay between the germline ends. Germline CDR1 DFQATT, CDR2 SNEGSKA (reference sequence). Absence of ophthalmopathy progression within 18 months defined stable Graves' hyperthyroidism. Clinicians diagnosed patients from clinical symptoms, serum thyroxine and TRAb, thyroid ultrasound and orbital computed tomography.

The TCR was taken from a woman aged 18-29 years with Graves' hyperthyroidism. The chain carries TRBV20-1 and TRBJ1-5, with unresolved D. The sequenced sample was blood. As DNA, the CDR3 is TGCAGTGCTAGAGATCCCGGTAGCAATCAGCCCCAGCATTTT. Protein sequence: CSARDPGSNQPQHF.